The T cell receptor (beta chain) described here comes from a study of blood T cells in healthy people across ages. Study-wide results and caveats: Researchers judged that diversity estimates from one million T cells fell short of true values.

In the case of this clonotype: Its specificity is unknown.

Germline V gene sequence: CDR1 SQVTM, CDR2 ANQGSEA. Trimming removed 8 bases at V and 6 bases at J, with 17 bases between. The CDR3 is made up of 13 amino acids. Through a sample-barcoded 5' primer and a J-beta primer mix, a second PCR was run for about 6 to 11 cycles. Each cDNA was tagged by a template-switch adaptor containing 12 random nucleotides. TCRdb called the 5' RACE reads again in MiXCR, with one record for every CDR3 protein. In the table there are 700,000 to 900,000 distinct CDR3 sequences, roughly 24% of which are singletons. The same data also went into a second study, on T cells of mothers and their children.

Sequencing input: blood. The chain uses TRBV29-1 and TRBJ2-1; D is undetermined. The sequence was obtained from a boy aged 10-17 years in good health. In DNA, the CDR3 is TGCAGCATTGGGGAAGGCTGGGGCAATGAGCAGTTCTTC. Its translation: CSIGEGWGNEQFF.